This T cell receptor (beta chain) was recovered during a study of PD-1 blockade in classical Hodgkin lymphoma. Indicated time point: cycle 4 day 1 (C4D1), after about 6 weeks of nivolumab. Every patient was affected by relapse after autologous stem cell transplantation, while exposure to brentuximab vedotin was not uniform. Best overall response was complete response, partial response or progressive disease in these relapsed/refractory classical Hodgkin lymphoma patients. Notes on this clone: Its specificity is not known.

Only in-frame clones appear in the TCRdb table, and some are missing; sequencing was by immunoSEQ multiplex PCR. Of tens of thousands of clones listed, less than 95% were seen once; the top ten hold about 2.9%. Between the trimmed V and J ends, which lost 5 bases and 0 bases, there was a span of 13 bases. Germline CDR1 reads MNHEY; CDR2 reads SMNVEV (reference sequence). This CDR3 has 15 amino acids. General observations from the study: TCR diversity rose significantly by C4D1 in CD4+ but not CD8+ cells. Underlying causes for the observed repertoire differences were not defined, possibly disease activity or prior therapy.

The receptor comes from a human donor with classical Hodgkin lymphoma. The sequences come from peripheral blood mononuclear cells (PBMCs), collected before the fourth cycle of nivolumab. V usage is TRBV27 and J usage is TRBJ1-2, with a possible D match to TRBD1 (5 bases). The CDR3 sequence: CASSPPGRANYGYTF. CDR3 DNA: TGTGCCAGCAGTCCACCGGGACGAGCTAACTATGGCTACACCTTC.